This T cell receptor beta chain was found in a study of cytomegalovirus exposure and HLA in healthy donors. Findings and caveats of the study: Later on, a genetic analysis was performed. It linked a missense variant in DCLRE1C with V- and J-gene trimming of TCR beta. Prior analysis indicated that the majority of TCR beta V segments exhibited productivity approximately 90% or approximately 30% of the time.

Amplification used 60 Vbeta primers and 13 Jbeta primers. The method was immunoSEQ multiplex PCR; TCRdb's version includes in-frame clones alone and lacks a portion of them. Altogether 96,000 or so clones are present, around 79% being singletons, with the ten largest covering more than 2.5%. A note on this clone: Its antigen remains unknown.

This CDR3 spans 19 amino acids. The V gene end was trimmed by 4 bases and the J gene end by 0 bases; junction bases not matched to a gene: 12. Germline CDR1 MGHRA, CDR2 YSYEKL. Input material: PBMCs. The source of this sequence is a female donor in good health and CMV-seropositive. The chain combines TRBV4-1 with TRBJ2-3; the match to TRBD2 covers 11 bases. The CDR3 sequence is CASSRTGTSGWGSTDTQYF. The CDR3 nucleotides read TGCGCCAGCAGCCGGACTGGGACTAGCGGTTGGGGGAGCACAGATACGCAGTATTTT.